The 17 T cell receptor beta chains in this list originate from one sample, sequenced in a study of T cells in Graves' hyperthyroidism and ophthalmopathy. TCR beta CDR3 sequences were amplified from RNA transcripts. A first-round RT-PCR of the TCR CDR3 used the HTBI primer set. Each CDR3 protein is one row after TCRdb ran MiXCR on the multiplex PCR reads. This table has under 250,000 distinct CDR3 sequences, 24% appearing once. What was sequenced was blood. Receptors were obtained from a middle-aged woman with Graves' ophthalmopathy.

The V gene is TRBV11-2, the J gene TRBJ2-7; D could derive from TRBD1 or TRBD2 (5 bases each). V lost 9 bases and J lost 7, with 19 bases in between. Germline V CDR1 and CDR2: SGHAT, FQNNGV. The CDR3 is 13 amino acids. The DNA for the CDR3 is TGTGCCAGTCAGACAGACGAGGGGTGGGAGCAGTACTTC. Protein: CASQTDEGWEQYF.

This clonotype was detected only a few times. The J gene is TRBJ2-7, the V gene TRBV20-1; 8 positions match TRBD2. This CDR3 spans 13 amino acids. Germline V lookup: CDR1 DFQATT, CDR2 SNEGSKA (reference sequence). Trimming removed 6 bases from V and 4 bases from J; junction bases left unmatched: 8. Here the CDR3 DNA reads TGCAGTGCGATTAGCGGGAAGTCGTACGAGCAGTACTTC. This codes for CSAISGKSYEQYF.

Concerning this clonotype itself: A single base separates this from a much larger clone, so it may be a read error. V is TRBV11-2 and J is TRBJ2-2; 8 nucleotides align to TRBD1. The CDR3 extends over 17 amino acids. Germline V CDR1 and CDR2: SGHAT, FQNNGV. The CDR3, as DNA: TGTGCCAGCAGCCCGAGACAGGGGCTAACGAACACCTGGGAGCTGTTTTTT. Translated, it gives CASSPRQGLTNTWELFF. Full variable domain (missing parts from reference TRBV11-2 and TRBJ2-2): EAGVAQSPRYKIIEKRQSVAFWCNPISGHATLYWYQQILGQGPKLLIQFQNNGVVDDSQLPKDRFSAERLKGVDSTLKIQPAKLEDSAVYLCASSPRQGLTNTWELFFGEGSRLTVL.

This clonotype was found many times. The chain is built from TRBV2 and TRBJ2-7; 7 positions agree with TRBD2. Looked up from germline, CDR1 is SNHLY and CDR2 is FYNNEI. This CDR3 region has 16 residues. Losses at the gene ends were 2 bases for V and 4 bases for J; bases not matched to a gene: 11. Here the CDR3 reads CASSETLADLPYEQYF. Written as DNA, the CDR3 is TGTGCCAGCAGTGAAACCCTAGCGGACCTACCTTACGAGCAGTACTTC.

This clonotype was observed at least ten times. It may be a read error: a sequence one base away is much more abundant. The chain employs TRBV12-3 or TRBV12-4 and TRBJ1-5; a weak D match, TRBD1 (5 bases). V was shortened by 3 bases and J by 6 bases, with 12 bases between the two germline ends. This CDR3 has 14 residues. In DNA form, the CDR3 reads TGTGCCAGCAGTTTTCAGGGAAAGGGTCAGCCCCAGCATTTT. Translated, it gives CASSFQGKGQPQHF.

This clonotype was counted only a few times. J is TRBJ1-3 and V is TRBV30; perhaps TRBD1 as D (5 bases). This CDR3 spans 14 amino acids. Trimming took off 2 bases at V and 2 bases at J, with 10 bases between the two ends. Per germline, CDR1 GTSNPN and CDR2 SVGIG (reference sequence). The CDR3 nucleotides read TGTGCCTGGAGTTTCGGGGGAACTGGAAACACCATATATTTT. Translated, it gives CAWSFGGTGNTIYF.

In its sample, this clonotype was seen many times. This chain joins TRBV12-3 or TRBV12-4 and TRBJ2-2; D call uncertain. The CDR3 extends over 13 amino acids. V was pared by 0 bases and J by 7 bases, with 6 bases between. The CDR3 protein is CASSLAWNGELFF. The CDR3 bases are TGTGCCAGCAGTTTAGCGTGGAACGGGGAGCTGTTTTTT.

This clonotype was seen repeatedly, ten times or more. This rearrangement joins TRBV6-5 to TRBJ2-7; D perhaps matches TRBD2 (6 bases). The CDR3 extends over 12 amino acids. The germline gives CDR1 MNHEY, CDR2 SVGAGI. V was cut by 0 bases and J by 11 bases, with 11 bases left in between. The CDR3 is CASSYSPGEKYF. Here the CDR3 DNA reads TGTGCCAGCAGTTACTCCCCGGGGGAAAAGTACTTC.

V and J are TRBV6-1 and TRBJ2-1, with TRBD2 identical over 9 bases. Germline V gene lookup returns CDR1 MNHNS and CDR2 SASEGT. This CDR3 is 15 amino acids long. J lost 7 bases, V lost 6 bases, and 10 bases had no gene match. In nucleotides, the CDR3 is TGTGCCAGCAGAGCGTATCGGACTAGCGAGAATGAGCAGTTCTTC. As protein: CASRAYRTSENEQFF.

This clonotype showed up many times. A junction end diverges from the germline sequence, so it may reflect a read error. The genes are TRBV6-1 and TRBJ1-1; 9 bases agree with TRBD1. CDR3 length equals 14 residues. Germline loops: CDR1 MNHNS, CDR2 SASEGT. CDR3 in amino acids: CAGRPQTGGTEAFF. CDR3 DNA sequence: TGTGCCGGCAGACCCCAGACAGGGGGCACTGAAGCTTTCTTT.

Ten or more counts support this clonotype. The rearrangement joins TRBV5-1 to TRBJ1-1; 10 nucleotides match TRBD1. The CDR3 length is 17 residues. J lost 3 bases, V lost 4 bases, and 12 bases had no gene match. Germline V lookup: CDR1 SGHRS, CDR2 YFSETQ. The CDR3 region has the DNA TGCGCCAGCAGCGGGGACAGGGGACAACTTGGGGACACTGAAGCTTTCTTT. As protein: CASSGDRGQLGDTEAFF.

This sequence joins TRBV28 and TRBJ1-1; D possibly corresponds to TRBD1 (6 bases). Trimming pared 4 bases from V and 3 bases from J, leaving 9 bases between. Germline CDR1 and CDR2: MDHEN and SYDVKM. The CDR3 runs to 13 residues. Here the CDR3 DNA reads TGTGCCAGCAGTTCGACAGGATACACTGAAGCTTTCTTT. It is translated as CASSSTGYTEAFF.

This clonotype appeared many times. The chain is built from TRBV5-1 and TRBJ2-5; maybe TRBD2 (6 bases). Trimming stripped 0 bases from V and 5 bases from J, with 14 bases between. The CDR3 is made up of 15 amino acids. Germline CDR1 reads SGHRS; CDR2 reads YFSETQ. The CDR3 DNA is TGCGCCAGCAGCTTGGCCGGGGGATTTGGGGAGACCCAGTACTTC. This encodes CASSLAGGFGETQYF.

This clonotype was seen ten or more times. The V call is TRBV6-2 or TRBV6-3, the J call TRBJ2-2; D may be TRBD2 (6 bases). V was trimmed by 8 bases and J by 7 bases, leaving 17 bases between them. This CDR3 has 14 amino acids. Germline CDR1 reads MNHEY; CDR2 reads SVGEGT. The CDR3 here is CASAEGGFNGELFF. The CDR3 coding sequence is TGTGCCAGCGCCGAAGGAGGGTTTAACGGGGAGCTGTTTTTT.

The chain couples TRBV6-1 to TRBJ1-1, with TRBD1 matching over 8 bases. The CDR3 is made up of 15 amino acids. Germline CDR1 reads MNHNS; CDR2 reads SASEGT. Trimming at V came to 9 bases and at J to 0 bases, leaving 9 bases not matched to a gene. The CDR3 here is CASAAGTGMNTEAFF. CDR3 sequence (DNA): TGTGCCAGTGCGGCCGGGACAGGCATGAACACTGAAGCTTTCTTT.

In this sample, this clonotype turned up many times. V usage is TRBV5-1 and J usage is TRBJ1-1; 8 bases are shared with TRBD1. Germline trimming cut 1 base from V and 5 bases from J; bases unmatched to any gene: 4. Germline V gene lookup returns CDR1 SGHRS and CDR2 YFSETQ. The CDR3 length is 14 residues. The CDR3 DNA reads TGCGCCAGCAGCTTGAAGACAGGGGAAACTGAAGCTTTCTTT. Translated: CASSLKTGETEAFF.

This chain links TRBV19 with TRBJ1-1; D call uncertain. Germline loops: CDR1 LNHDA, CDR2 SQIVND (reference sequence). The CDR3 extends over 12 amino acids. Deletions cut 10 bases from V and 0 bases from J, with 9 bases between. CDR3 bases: TGTGCCACCGGAGGGATGAACACTGAAGCTTTCTTT. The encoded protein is CATGGMNTEAFF.